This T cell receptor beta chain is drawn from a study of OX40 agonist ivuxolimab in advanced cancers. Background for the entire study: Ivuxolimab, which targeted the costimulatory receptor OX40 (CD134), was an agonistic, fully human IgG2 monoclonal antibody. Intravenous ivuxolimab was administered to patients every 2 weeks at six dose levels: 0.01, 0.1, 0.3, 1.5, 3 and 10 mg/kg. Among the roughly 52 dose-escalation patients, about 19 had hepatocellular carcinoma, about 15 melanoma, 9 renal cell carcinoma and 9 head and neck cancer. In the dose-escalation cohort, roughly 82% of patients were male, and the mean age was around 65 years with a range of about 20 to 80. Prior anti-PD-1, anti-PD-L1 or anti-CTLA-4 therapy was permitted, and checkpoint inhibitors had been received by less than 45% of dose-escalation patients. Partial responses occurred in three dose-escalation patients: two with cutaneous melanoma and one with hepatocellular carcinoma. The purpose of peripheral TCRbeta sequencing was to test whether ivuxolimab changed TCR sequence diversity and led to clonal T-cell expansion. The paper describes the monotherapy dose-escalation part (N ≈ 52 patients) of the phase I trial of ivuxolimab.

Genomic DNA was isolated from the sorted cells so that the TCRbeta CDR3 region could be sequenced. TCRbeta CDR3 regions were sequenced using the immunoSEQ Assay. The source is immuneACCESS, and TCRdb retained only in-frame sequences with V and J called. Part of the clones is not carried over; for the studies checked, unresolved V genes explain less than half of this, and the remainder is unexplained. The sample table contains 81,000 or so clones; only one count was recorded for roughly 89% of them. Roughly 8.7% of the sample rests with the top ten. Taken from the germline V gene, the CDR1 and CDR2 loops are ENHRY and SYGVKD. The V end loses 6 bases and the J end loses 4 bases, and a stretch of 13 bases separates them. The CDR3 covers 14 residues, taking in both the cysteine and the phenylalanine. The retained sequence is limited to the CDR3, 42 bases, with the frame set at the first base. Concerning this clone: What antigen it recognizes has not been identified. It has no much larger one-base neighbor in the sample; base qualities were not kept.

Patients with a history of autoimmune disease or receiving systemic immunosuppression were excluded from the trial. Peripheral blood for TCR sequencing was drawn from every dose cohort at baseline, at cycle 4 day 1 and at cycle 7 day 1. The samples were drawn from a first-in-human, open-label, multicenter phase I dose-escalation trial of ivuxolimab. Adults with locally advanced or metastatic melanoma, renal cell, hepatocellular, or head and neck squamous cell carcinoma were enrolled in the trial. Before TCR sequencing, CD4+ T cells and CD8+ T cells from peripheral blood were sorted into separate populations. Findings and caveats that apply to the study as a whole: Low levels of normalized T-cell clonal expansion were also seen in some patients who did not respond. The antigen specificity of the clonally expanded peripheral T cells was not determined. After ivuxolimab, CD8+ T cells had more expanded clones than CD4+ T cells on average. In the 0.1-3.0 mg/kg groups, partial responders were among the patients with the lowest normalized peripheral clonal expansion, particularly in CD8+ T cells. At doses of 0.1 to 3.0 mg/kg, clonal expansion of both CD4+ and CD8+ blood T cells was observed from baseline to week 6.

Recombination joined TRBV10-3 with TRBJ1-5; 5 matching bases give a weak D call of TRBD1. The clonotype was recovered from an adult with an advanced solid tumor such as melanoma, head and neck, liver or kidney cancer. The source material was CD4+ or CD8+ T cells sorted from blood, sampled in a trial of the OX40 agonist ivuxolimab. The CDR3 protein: CAIRRSGLNQPQHF. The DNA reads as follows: TGTGCCATCAGGCGGTCAGGGTTAAATCAGCCCCAGCATTTT.